Sequencing of this TCR beta chain was carried out in a study of T cell repertoires in cytomegalovirus infection. Study as a whole: In public TCR beta signatures, there were indications of both CMV infection and matching HLA type.

Study observations and caveats: It was HLA-C-restricted CMV-specific TCR beta clonotypes that dominated the response ex vivo. The cumulative frequency of public TCR beta families identified carriers of CMV plus the relevant HLA.

One entry per CDR3 protein, called by TCRdb with MiXCR from the reads. Of a few hundred thousand distinct CDR3 sequences listed, about a sixth are singletons. On this clonotype itself: The antigen is not known.

Trimming at V came to 5 bases and at J to 2 bases, leaving 5 bases not matched to a gene. The CDR3 is made up of 15 amino acids. Per the germline V gene, CDR1 is SGHAT and CDR2 is FQNNGV. The sample was CD8+ T cells from PBMCs. The TCR originated in a human donor in good health (CMV status not recorded). Some clones in this sample may be carry-over from other donors' samples. This chain joins TRBV11-2 and TRBJ2-3; TRBD1 agrees at 9 bases. In DNA form, the CDR3 reads TGTGCCAGCAGCCTACGGGACAGGGACACAGATACGCAGTATTTT. It yields the protein CASSLRDRDTDTQYF.